These T cell receptor beta chains were read from a single sample in a study of T-cell reconstitution after alpha-beta-depleted transplantation in children. Each CDR3 protein gets one entry after TCRdb re-called the PCR reads with MiXCR. The sample shows about a million distinct CDR3 sequences, around 30% of them seen only once. This specimen was PBMCs, mostly from graft donor cells, taken 360 days after TCRalphabeta/CD19-depleted stem cell transplant. These receptors all come from a boy in the first two years of life who had a stem cell transplant for SCID, so the T cells may come from the graft donor. Each CDR3 is given with its conserved first and last residue. Each record gives: V gene, D gene, CDR3 protein. D genes are given only for firm matches.

v_gene: TRBV12-3/TRBV12-4; d_gene: .; CDR3aa: CASRQTSVGGSYNEQFF
v_gene: TRBV5-1; d_gene: .; CDR3aa: CASRVVPSGGNEQFF
v_gene: TRBV5-6; d_gene: TRBD1; CDR3aa: CASTRQGALYGYTF
v_gene: TRBV7-8; d_gene: .; CDR3aa: CASSHVAVSTDTQYF
v_gene: TRBV12-3/TRBV12-4; d_gene: TRBD1; CDR3aa: CASSRDRGSSQPQHF
v_gene: TRBV5-1; d_gene: .; CDR3aa: CASGRAGELFF
v_gene: TRBV7-2; d_gene: .; CDR3aa: CASSALGVARTDTQYF
v_gene: TRBV6-5; d_gene: TRBD1; CDR3aa: CASSYIAGGVETQYF
v_gene: TRBV11-3; d_gene: .; CDR3aa: CASSPTGNGELFF
v_gene: TRBV10-2; d_gene: .; CDR3aa: CASRPGGISYEQYF
v_gene: TRBV20-1; d_gene: .; CDR3aa: CSATDWSYEQYF
v_gene: TRBV9; d_gene: .; CDR3aa: CAMGRREQYF
v_gene: TRBV5-1; d_gene: TRBD1; CDR3aa: CASSSVGQGKDEQYF
v_gene: TRBV7-9; d_gene: .; CDR3aa: CASSFSSIVNTEAFF
v_gene: TRBV5-8; d_gene: .; CDR3aa: CASSAVFRVNQPQHF
v_gene: TRBV12-3/TRBV12-4; d_gene: TRBD2; CDR3aa: CASSPLGLAGELLSYEQYF
v_gene: TRBV2; d_gene: TRBD2; CDR3aa: CASSAAGGLDTQYF
v_gene: TRBV7-2; d_gene: TRBD2; CDR3aa: CASSLGLWAGGYNEQFF
v_gene: TRBV10-3; d_gene: .; CDR3aa: CAISVTGQETQYF
v_gene: TRBV5-5; d_gene: .; CDR3aa: CASSLAPEQGKRTEAFF
v_gene: TRBV12-3/TRBV12-4; d_gene: TRBD2; CDR3aa: CASSSQGLAGDYNEQFF
v_gene: TRBV28; d_gene: TRBD2; CDR3aa: CASRRLAVYNEQFF
v_gene: TRBV28; d_gene: .; CDR3aa: CASATPNTEAFF
v_gene: TRBV7-9; d_gene: .; CDR3aa: CASSLGNDMSTDTQYF
v_gene: TRBV4-2; d_gene: TRBD2; CDR3aa: CASSQDGRAGNQETQYF
v_gene: TRBV5-1; d_gene: TRBD2; CDR3aa: CASSFTSGTYEQYF
v_gene: TRBV7-2; d_gene: .; CDR3aa: CASSSDRRETQYF
v_gene: TRBV7-6; d_gene: .; CDR3aa: CASSLVVGTPNEKLFF
v_gene: TRBV10-3; d_gene: TRBD2; CDR3aa: CAISRAGGLEQYF
v_gene: TRBV20-1; d_gene: TRBD1; CDR3aa: CSARDRGTGHGYNEQFF
v_gene: TRBV7-2; d_gene: .; CDR3aa: CASSFTRDTDTQYF
v_gene: TRBV3-1; d_gene: TRBD2; CDR3aa: CASSPAPSGVIYEQYF
v_gene: TRBV20-1; d_gene: .; CDR3aa: CSALPGPTPETQYF
v_gene: TRBV12-3/TRBV12-4; d_gene: TRBD2; CDR3aa: CASTDPTSGGTQYF
v_gene: TRBV24-1; d_gene: TRBD1; CDR3aa: CATSDTRDRSADTQYF
v_gene: TRBV6-1; d_gene: .; CDR3aa: CASREMENSPLHF
v_gene: TRBV20-1; d_gene: TRBD1; CDR3aa: CSADRGDYEQYF
v_gene: TRBV28; d_gene: TRBD1; CDR3aa: CASSLSWGRQGANIQYF
v_gene: TRBV5-1; d_gene: TRBD1; CDR3aa: CASSLENIGGQGSFSSYNEQFF
v_gene: TRBV15; d_gene: .; CDR3aa: CATSRPAGATSGNTIYF
v_gene: TRBV7-9; d_gene: TRBD1; CDR3aa: CASSLVKQGERTIYF
v_gene: TRBV27; d_gene: .; CDR3aa: CASSQQQGSYEQYF
v_gene: TRBV15; d_gene: .; CDR3aa: CATSRHVKGNEKLFF
v_gene: TRBV5-1; d_gene: .; CDR3aa: CASSPDGNTEAFF
v_gene: TRBV18; d_gene: .; CDR3aa: CASSFVAGGYTF
v_gene: TRBV4-1; d_gene: .; CDR3aa: CASSQEVGASSSYNEQFF
v_gene: TRBV24-1; d_gene: .; CDR3aa: CATSDLIWDRRGEQYF
v_gene: TRBV7-2; d_gene: .; CDR3aa: CASSFRNNYGYTF
v_gene: TRBV11-2; d_gene: .; CDR3aa: CASSHYDRRQFF
v_gene: TRBV4-1; d_gene: .; CDR3aa: CASSQALNYYAGEQYF
v_gene: TRBV5-5; d_gene: TRBD1; CDR3aa: CASSFGQATYGYTF
v_gene: TRBV20-1; d_gene: TRBD1; CDR3aa: CSANQGAVTVTDTQYF
v_gene: TRBV9; d_gene: .; CDR3aa: CASSVGILGGYEQYF
v_gene: TRBV5-1; d_gene: .; CDR3aa: CASSLDSEFNYGYTF
v_gene: TRBV29-1; d_gene: .; CDR3aa: CSVSQRLGGYEQYF